The 24 T cell receptor beta chains presented below share a single source sample, sequenced in a study of spatial heterogeneity in lung cancer. Stated time point: sample taken at primary tumor resection. TCRdb reprocessed the 5' RACE reads with MiXCR, giving one entry per CDR3 protein. The data hold around 14,000 distinct CDR3 sequences, with just over 3.5% observed a single time. The specimen was normal lung tissue next to the tumor, collected at surgery. The origin of the receptors is a male donor with early-stage non-small cell lung cancer.

This clonotype has at least ten counts. This beta chain is a stray sequence in a library constructed for alpha chains; its clone size is not meaningful. The rearrangement joins TRBV10-2 to TRBJ2-4; D not certain. Germline V gene lookup returns CDR1 WSHSY and CDR2 SAAADI. The CDR3 consists of 16 residues. The germline V and J ends were trimmed by 1 base and 2 bases, with 12 bases remaining between them. The CDR3 coding sequence is TGCGCCAGCAGTGAGTGGGGAATAGGGTCCAAAAACATTCAGTACTTC. Its protein is CASSEWGIGSKNIQYF.

This clonotype was seen at least ten times. A library prepared for alpha chains yielded this beta chain as an off-target read; its size is of little meaning. The chain combines TRBV27 with TRBJ1-1; the D gene is possibly TRBD1 (5 bases). Trimming left V 5 bases short and J 0 bases short, with 13 bases between. The germline CDR1 and CDR2 sequences are MNHEY and SMNVEV (reference sequence). This CDR3 comprises 15 residues. This CDR3 reads CASSAPGLLNTEAFF. The CDR3 DNA reads TGTGCCAGCAGTGCACCGGGACTACTGAACACTGAAGCTTTCTTT.

This clonotype was detected ten times or more. This beta chain came through as a stray read in a library set up for alpha chains, and its size says little. The chain links TRBV7-6 to TRBJ2-1; D is perhaps TRBD2 (5 bases). V was trimmed by 0 bases and J by 6 bases, leaving 12 bases between them. This CDR3 is built from 15 residues. Germline V gene lookup returns CDR1 SGHVS and CDR2 FNYEAQ. CDR3 region: CASSLAGSSRNEQFF. DNA of the CDR3: TGTGCCAGCAGCTTAGCGGGGTCTAGCCGCAATGAGCAGTTCTTC.

This clonotype was found many times. Being off target in a library aimed at alpha chains, this beta chain has a size of little meaning. CDR3 region: CASSESGGRETQYF. CDR3 sequence (DNA): TGCGCCAGCAGTGAGTCCGGGGGTCGGGAGACCCAGTACTTC. The chain couples TRBV10-1 to TRBJ2-5, with D possibly being TRBD2 (6 bases). This CDR3 spans 14 amino acids. From germline, CDR1 is WNHNN and CDR2 SYGVQD (reference sequence). The germline V and J ends were trimmed by 0 bases and 5 bases, with 10 bases remaining between them.

This clonotype has ten or more counts. In a library made to pick up alpha chains, this beta chain is a stray read with a size that means little. J is TRBJ1-2 and V is TRBV10-2; a weak D match, TRBD1 (6 bases). This CDR3 spans 15 amino acids. V was trimmed by 5 bases and J by 4 bases, leaving 17 bases between them. The germline V gene has CDR1 WSHSY and CDR2 SAAADI. CDR3 amino acids: CASSRTATSLYGYTF. CDR3 nucleotides: TGCGCCAGCAGTAGGACAGCAACAAGCCTCTATGGCTACACCTTC.

This clonotype was picked up many times. One end of the junction fails to match germline, which may point to a read error. This beta chain came through as a stray read in a library set up for alpha chains, and its size says little. The chain carries TRBV25-1 and TRBJ2-7, with D perhaps matching TRBD1 (6 bases). The CDR3 is 15 residues long. Germline-derived CDR1 and CDR2 are MGHDK and SYGVNS. The CDR3: CASSELRGRGGRIFF. The CDR3 DNA reads as TGTGCCAGCAGTGAATTGAGGGGCAGGGGCGGCCGAATTTTTTTC.

This clonotype has at least ten counts. This beta chain turned up in a library designed for alpha chains; as an off-target read, its abundance says little. The CDR3 region is CASSLIPGGSGEQYF. In DNA form, the CDR3 reads TGTGCCAGCAGTTTAATTCCGGGGGGCTCCGGCGAGCAGTACTTC. V usage is TRBV12-3 or TRBV12-4 and J usage is TRBJ2-7; tentative D call: TRBD2 (7 bases). Trimming cost V 2 bases and J 6 bases, with 17 bases left between them. There are 15 residues in the CDR3.

Many counts were recorded for this clonotype. The library was built for alpha chains, so this beta chain is an off-target read and its size means little. This chain links TRBV29-1 with TRBJ1-2; 7 bases map to TRBD1. Germline assignment: CDR1 SQVTM and CDR2 ANQGSEA. This CDR3 spans 12 amino acids. Trimming took 2 bases from V and 5 from J; bases not matched to a gene: 2. The chain's CDR3 is CSVESRGYGYTF. As DNA, the CDR3 is TGCAGCGTTGAATCCAGGGGGTATGGCTACACCTTC. The whole variable domain, remainder taken from reference TRBV29-1 and TRBJ1-2, is SAVISQKPSRDICQRGTSLTIQCQVDSQVTMMFWYRQQPGQSLTLIATANQGSEATYESGFVIDKFPISRPNLTFSTLTVSNMSPEDSSIYLCSVESRGYGYTFGSGTRLTVV.

This clonotype has a count of ten or more. Since the library was made to target alpha chains, this beta chain is a stray read and its abundance is not meaningful. V is TRBV19 and J is TRBJ2-1, with 7 bases fitting TRBD2. This CDR3 is 16 amino acids long. Germline V lookup: CDR1 LNHDA, CDR2 SQIVND (reference sequence). The trim removed 3 bases at V and 12 bases at J, leaving 17 bases unmatched. CDR3 region: CASSIRSREGRGWQFF. Here the CDR3 DNA reads TGTGCCAGTAGTATCAGATCCAGGGAGGGTCGCGGGTGGCAGTTCTTC.

The table lists this clonotype with many counts. As an off-target read in a library built for alpha chains, this beta chain has a frequency of little significance. The gene calls are TRBV6-5 and TRBJ1-1; possible D gene TRBD1, 5 bases. V was shortened by 7 bases and J by 3 bases, with 12 bases between the two germline ends. The CDR3 has 13 residues. Germline V CDR1 and CDR2: MNHEY, SVGAGI. The CDR3 here is CASTHGGDTEAFF. The CDR3 DNA reads as TGTGCCAGCACACACGGGGGTGACACTGAAGCTTTCTTT.

This clonotype was recorded at least ten times. Because the library targeted alpha chains, this beta chain is an off-target read whose size means little. This rearrangement joins TRBV24-1 to TRBJ2-1, with 9 positions matching TRBD2. Losses at the gene ends were 5 bases for V and 8 bases for J; bases not matched to a gene: 6. There are 14 residues in the CDR3. Germline V CDR1 and CDR2: KGHDR, SFDVKD. The DNA for the CDR3 is TGTGCCACCAGTGCCAGCGGGAGGTTGGATGAGCAGTTCTTC. It yields the protein CATSASGRLDEQFF.

This clonotype came up many times. Being off target in a library aimed at alpha chains, this beta chain has a size of little meaning. The rearrangement links TRBV29-1 to TRBJ2-5; D ambiguous. Germline V gives CDR1 SQVTM, CDR2 ANQGSEA. Trimming took 3 bases from V and 3 from J, leaving 14 bases between them. The CDR3 length is 14 residues. The CDR3 region is CSVDRSAEKETQYF. DNA for the CDR3: TGCAGCGTTGACCGCTCGGCGGAAAAAGAGACCCAGTACTTC.

This clonotype was picked up many times. The library was designed around alpha chains, so this beta chain is a stray read whose abundance carries little weight. The chain carries TRBV12-5 and TRBJ2-1; 12 bases agree with TRBD2. The CDR3 has 17 residues. With 1 base clipped from V and 4 bases from J, the junction kept 5 bases outside the gene matches. Looked up from germline, CDR1 is LGHNT and CDR2 is FRNRAP. The CDR3 nucleotides read TGTGCTAGTGGTTTGGGGTCTAGCGGGAGGGTATACAATGAGCAGTTCTTC. Amino acid sequence: CASGLGSSGRVYNEQFF.

This clonotype was detected many times. Since the library was made to target alpha chains, this beta chain is a stray read and its abundance is not meaningful. The rearrangement links TRBV7-2 to TRBJ2-3, with a weak D call TRBD1 (6 bases). Trimming cost V 0 bases and J 3 bases, with 13 bases left between them. Germline V gives CDR1 SGHTA, CDR2 FQGNSA. The CDR3 covers 16 residues. This CDR3 is CASSLAPTGLTDTQYF. CDR3 coding DNA: TGTGCCAGCAGCTTAGCGCCTACAGGGCTAACAGATACGCAGTATTTT. The whole variable domain, filled in from reference TRBV7-2 and TRBJ2-3, reads GAGVSQSPSNKVTEKGKDVELRCDPISGHTALYWYRQSLGQGLEFLIYFQGNSAPDKSGLPSDRFSAERTGGSVSTLTIQRTQQEDSAVYLCASSLAPTGLTDTQYFGPGTRLTVL.

This clonotype showed up many times. This beta chain was picked up by a library intended for alpha chains and is off target, so its count carries little meaning. This chain links TRBV6-2 or TRBV6-3 with TRBJ2-1, with 7 nucleotides matching TRBD1. The CDR3 has 15 amino acids. Germline V lookup: CDR1 MNHEY, CDR2 SVGEGT. V trimming: 5 bases; J trimming: 6 bases; junction bases outside the gene matches: 10. CDR3: CASSGKTGRVNEQFF. As DNA, the CDR3 is TGTGCCAGCAGTGGAAAGACAGGGCGAGTCAATGAGCAGTTCTTC.

This clonotype was counted at least ten times. Because the library targeted alpha chains, this beta chain is an off-target read whose size means little. The chain carries TRBV7-8 and TRBJ2-1; 7 bases are shared with TRBD2. J lost 9 bases, V lost 6 bases, and 14 bases had no gene match. The length of the CDR3 is 15 residues. Germline loops: CDR1 SGHVS, CDR2 FQNEAQ. CDR3 sequence (DNA): TGTGCCAGCAGTTTGCGGCGGGGAGGGGCCGGTGAGCAGTTCTTC. Its translation is CASSLRRGGAGEQFF.

This clonotype occurred many times. A library prepared for alpha chains yielded this beta chain as an off-target read; its size is of little meaning. The chain carries TRBV18 and TRBJ2-3, with D uncertain. Trimming stripped 0 bases from V and 4 bases from J, with 8 bases between. Germline V gene data show CDR1 as KGHSH and CDR2 as LQKENI. This CDR3 spans 14 amino acids. DNA for the CDR3: TGTGCCAGCTCACCACCTTCCAGCCCAGATACGCAGTATTTT. It translates to CASSPPSSPDTQYF.

This clonotype is termed medium-sized. A library made for alpha chains picked up this beta chain off target, so its size means little. The chain couples TRBV10-3 to TRBJ1-2, with a weak D call TRBD1 (6 bases). The CDR3 sequence is 15 residues long. Trimming left V 6 bases short and J 2 bases short, with 16 bases between. Germline values: CDR1 ENHRY, CDR2 SYGVKD. CDR3 sequence: CAIRLQGPFNYGYTF. In nucleotides, the CDR3 is TGTGCCATCAGATTACAGGGTCCCTTCAACTATGGCTACACCTTC.

This clonotype has ten or more counts. Since the library was made to target alpha chains, this beta chain is a stray read and its abundance is not meaningful. V usage is TRBV6-6 and J usage is TRBJ1-5, with D unresolved. V was trimmed by 6 bases and J by 0 bases, leaving 9 bases between them. Germline V gives CDR1 MNHNY, CDR2 SVGAGI (reference sequence). There are 14 residues in the CDR3. The DNA for the CDR3 is TGTGCCAGCAGCCGAACAGTTAGCAATCAGCCCCAGCATTTT. As protein: CASSRTVSNQPQHF.

This clonotype was counted ten times or more. Because the library targeted alpha chains, this beta chain is an off-target read whose size means little. This chain joins TRBV20-1 and TRBJ1-4, with D unresolved. Trimming left V 5 bases short and J 0 bases short, with 7 bases between. The CDR3 loop spans 13 amino acids. Germline CDR1 and CDR2: DFQATT and SNEGSKA (reference sequence). CDR3 residues: CSAAQPTNEKLFF. CDR3 nucleotides: TGCAGTGCTGCCCAGCCAACTAATGAAAAACTGTTTTTT.

This clonotype was detected ten times or more. This beta chain turned up in a library designed for alpha chains; as an off-target read, its abundance says little. The rearrangement links TRBV6-1 to TRBJ1-1; D might be TRBD1 (6 bases). V was cut by 6 bases and J by 4 bases, with 15 bases left in between. CDR3 length: 14 amino acids. Germline-derived CDR1 and CDR2 are MNHNS and SASEGT. The CDR3 DNA reads TGTGCCAGCAGCGTTACAGGGCCCGGCACTGAAGCTTTCTTT. Translating it yields CASSVTGPGTEAFF.

The sample holds many counts of this clonotype. For a library built for alpha chains, this beta chain is a stray read; little rests on its size. This chain joins TRBV12-3 or TRBV12-4 and TRBJ2-2; 7 bases match TRBD2. The CDR3 consists of 14 residues. V gave up 7 bases and J gave up 1 base; unmatched junction bases: 3. In DNA, the CDR3 is TGTGCCAGCATTCAGCGGGAGAACACCGGGGAGCTGTTTTTT. Its protein product is CASIQRENTGELFF.

This clonotype occurred many times. Since the library was made to target alpha chains, this beta chain is a stray read and its abundance is not meaningful. The V gene is TRBV6-5, the J gene TRBJ2-3; possible D gene TRBD1, 6 bases. The V end lost 2 bases, the J end lost 2 bases, and 11 bases lay between the germline ends. The CDR3 has 15 residues. CDR1 MNHEY and CDR2 SVGAGI come from the germline V gene. This CDR3 reads CASSYGQPHTDTQYF. CDR3 bases: TGTGCCAGCAGTTACGGACAGCCTCACACAGATACGCAGTATTTT.

The table lists this clonotype with many counts. A library prepared for alpha chains yielded this beta chain as an off-target read; its size is of little meaning. V and J are TRBV11-2 and TRBJ1-3; possibly TRBD1 for D (6 bases). Germline CDR1 SGHAT, CDR2 FQNNGV. This CDR3 is built from 14 residues. Deletions cut 8 bases from V and 0 bases from J, with 11 bases between. CDR3 loop: CASGEGGSGNTIYF. The CDR3 nucleotides are TGTGCCAGCGGGGAAGGGGGCTCTGGAAACACCATATATTTT.